The clone carrying this T cell receptor beta chain was observed a single time. Clones were read by immunoSEQ multiplex PCR, and TCRdb kept only the in-frame ones, dropping some. The sample records 360,000 or so clones, roughly 86% being singletons. This sample was included in a study of blood T cell repertoires in COVID-19. Trimming left V 4 bases short and J 1 base short, with 6 bases between. The CDR3 is made up of 12 amino acids. Germline V gene data show CDR1 as SGDLS and CDR2 as YYNGEE. V is TRBV9 and J is TRBJ2-7, with no clear D. This TCR was sampled from a woman aged 30 to 39 who had recovered from COVID-19. The sequenced material came from PBMCs or T cells enriched from blood (not recorded which). The CDR3 reads CASSSTSYEQYF. The CDR3 DNA sequence: TGTGCCAGCAGCTCCACATCCTACGAGCAGTACTTC.